Each of the 19 T cell receptor beta chains below was sequenced from the same sample in a study of T cell responses to AZD1222 COVID-19 vaccine. TCRdb keeps only in-frame clones here, not all; method: immunoSEQ multiplex PCR. The data hold 35,000 to 55,000 clones, with roughly 77% observed a single time. The source was peripheral blood, collected 28 days after the second dose of the MenACWY control vaccine. Receptors originate from an adult who received the MenACWY meningococcal vaccine as a control.

The chain uses TRBV3-1 (or the pseudogene TRBV3-2) and TRBJ2-5; no clear D. V was trimmed by 2 bases and J by 7 bases, leaving 5 bases between them. The CDR3 covers 11 residues. The germline V gene has CDR1 LGHDT and CDR2 YNNKEL (reference sequence). The CDR3 DNA reads as TGTGCCAGCAGCCAAACCGGGACCCAGTACTTC. It codes for CASSQTGTQYF.

Comment on this clone: At one of its ends the junction is not consistent with the germline gene, which may arise from a read error. As DNA, the CDR3 is TGTGCCAGCAGCTCTCTAGCGAGGAGCGACTTC. This sequence encodes CASSSLARSDF. The chain links TRBV7-9 to TRBJ2-5, with a tentative D call TRBD2 (6 bases). Germline CDR1 SEHNR, CDR2 FQNEAQ (reference sequence). The CDR3 contains 11 residues. Complete variable domain (other parts from reference TRBV7-9 and TRBJ2-5): DTGVSQNPRHKITKRGQNVTFRCDPISEHNRLYWYRQTLGQGPEFLTYFQNEAQLEKSRLLSDRFSAERPKGSFSTLEIQRTEQGDSAMYLCASSSLARSDFGPGTRLLVL.

This clone was found a few times. This chain connects TRBV19 to TRBJ2-5; D tentatively reads TRBD1 or TRBD2 (5 bases each). The CDR3 has 12 residues. Trimming shortened V by 5 bases and J by 8 bases, and 12 bases separated the two germline ends. The V gene's germline CDR1 is LNHDA and CDR2 SQIVND (reference sequence). DNA for the CDR3: TGTGCCAGTAGTGGGGGTCCGGCTACCCAGTACTTC. This codes for CASSGGPATQYF.

Judged by abundance, this clone is medium-sized (0.01 to 0.1%). Other DNA sequences in the sample encode the same CDR3. This rearrangement joins TRBV5-6 to TRBJ1-3; 8 bases map to TRBD1. Germline V gene data show CDR1 as SGHDT and CDR2 as YYEEEE. With V trimmed by 2 bases and J by 4 bases, 5 bases remained unmatched. The CDR3 is 15 residues long. The CDR3 DNA sequence: TGTGCCAGCAGCTTTGGACAGGGTGCGGGAAACACCATATATTTT. It is translated as CASSFGQGAGNTIYF.

Here the CDR3 reads CASSPPTGRHGYTF. The CDR3 DNA reads as TGTGCCAGCAGCCCACCGACAGGTAGACATGGCTACACCTTC. The rearrangement uses TRBV28 and TRBJ1-2; maybe TRBD1 (6 bases). This CDR3 has 14 amino acids. The germline gives CDR1 MDHEN, CDR2 SYDVKM. V was clipped by 6 bases and J by 6 bases, with 17 bases between them.

V and J are TRBV30 and TRBJ1-2; D might be TRBD1 (5 bases). The CDR3 extends over 12 amino acids. V lost 2 bases and J lost 3, with 7 bases in between. Germline V gene data show CDR1 as GTSNPN and CDR2 as SVGIG (reference sequence). CDR3 in amino acids: CAWSPTDYGYTF. The DNA for the CDR3 is TGTGCCTGGAGTCCGACAGACTATGGCTACACCTTC.

Only a few counts were recorded for this clone. V and J are TRBV7-8 and TRBJ1-4; the D gene is possibly TRBD1 (6 bases). The V and J ends lost 6 bases and 5 bases respectively, with 16 bases between them. The CDR3 consists of 15 residues. The germline gives CDR1 SGHVS, CDR2 FQNEAQ. CDR3 nucleotide sequence: TGTGCCAGCAGTCTCGGGGGCCCCCTAAATGAAAAACTGTTTTTT. Its translation is CASSLGGPLNEKLFF.

V and J are TRBV10-3 and TRBJ1-1, with D tentatively TRBD1 (6 bases). Germline V gives CDR1 ENHRY, CDR2 SYGVKD. The V end lost 3 bases, the J end lost 11 bases, and 16 bases lay between the germline ends. The CDR3 runs 13 residues. The CDR3 coding sequence is TGTGCCATCAGTGAAGGGGGGACCCGTGGCGCTTTCTTT. It specifies CAISEGGTRGAFF.

The CDR3 reads CASSQRRQGGTEAFF. In nucleotides, the CDR3 is TGTGCCAGCTCACAAAGGCGGCAGGGGGGGACTGAAGCTTTCTTT. The chain combines TRBV18 with TRBJ1-1; TRBD1 agrees at 7 bases. The CDR3 loop spans 15 amino acids. V trimming: 4 bases; J trimming: 5 bases; junction bases outside the gene matches: 10. Germline V lookup: CDR1 KGHSH, CDR2 LQKENI.

The V and J genes are TRBV19 and TRBJ1-3; no clear D gene. This CDR3 contains 18 residues. Deletions cut 3 bases from V and 0 bases from J, with 18 bases between. CDR1 and CDR2 (germline): LNHDA, SQIVND (reference sequence). CDR3 sequence reads: CASSIPSRPTSSGNTIYF. The CDR3 coding sequence is TGTGCCAGTAGTATCCCTAGCCGGCCGACGAGCTCTGGAAACACCATATATTTT.

This chain joins TRBV2 and TRBJ2-3; D not resolved. This CDR3 comprises 11 residues. The V gene's germline CDR1 is SNHLY and CDR2 FYNNEI. The V gene lost 5 bases and the J gene lost 5 bases, with 5 bases spanning the gap. The CDR3 sequence is CASSLLDTQYF. The CDR3 DNA is TGTGCCAGCAGTCTCCTAGATACGCAGTATTTT.

The J gene is TRBJ1-3, the V gene TRBV18, with TRBD1 identical over 9 bases. Unmatched junction bases numbered 6, after V lost 3 bases and J lost 0 bases. The germline CDR1 and CDR2 sequences are KGHSH and LQKENI. The CDR3 covers 17 residues. The CDR3: CASSPQGQGISGNTIYF. The CDR3 DNA reads as TGTGCCAGCTCACCCCAGGGACAGGGAATCTCTGGAAACACCATATATTTT.

J is TRBJ2-7 and V is TRBV5-6; D ambiguous. The ends were cut back, 0 bases at V and 4 bases at J, with 11 bases in the middle. CDR3 length: 14 amino acids. Per the germline V gene, CDR1 is SGHDT and CDR2 is YYEEEE. The DNA for the CDR3 is TGTGCCAGCAGCTTGGGTAGGTCCCTTTACGAGCAGTACGTC. This codes for CASSLGRSLYEQYV.

CDR3 in DNA: TGCGCCAGCAGCTTGATGTCTAGCGGGGCGAGCTCCTACGAGCAGTACTTC. It yields the protein CASSLMSSGASSYEQYF. The chain uses TRBV5-1 and TRBJ2-7; 9 nucleotides agree with TRBD2. The V and J ends lost 1 base and 0 bases, in that order; junction bases with no gene match: 8. The CDR3 runs 17 residues. Germline V lookup: CDR1 SGHRS, CDR2 YFSETQ. The complete variable domain, with remaining parts taken from reference TRBV5-1 and TRBJ2-7, reads KAGVTQTPRYLIKTRGQQVTLSCSPISGHRSVSWYQQTPGQGLQFLFEYFSETQRNKGNFPGRFSGRQFSNSRSEMNVSTLELGDSALYLCASSLMSSGASSYEQYFGPGTRLTVT.

Points on this clone: Germline is not matched at one junction end, which may reflect a read error. J is TRBJ1-2 and V is TRBV6-6; D is perhaps TRBD1 (5 bases). CDR3 size: 15 residues. CDR1 and CDR2 (germline): MNHNY, SVGAGI (reference sequence). The CDR3 DNA sequence: TGTGCCAGCGGTTACGTGGAGGGACCGTACTATGGCTACACCTTC. Translation gives CASGYVEGPYYGYTF.

The V gene is TRBV6-2 or TRBV6-3, the J gene TRBJ1-5, with D tentatively TRBD1 (5 bases). Germline CDR1 MNHEY, CDR2 SVGEGT. The ends were cut back, 2 bases at V and 6 bases at J, with 11 bases in the middle. The CDR3 covers 14 residues. The CDR3 sequence: CASSYLPGSQPQHF. CDR3 bases: TGTGCCAGCAGTTACCTGCCAGGGAGTCAGCCCCAGCATTTT.

The chain uses TRBV7-2 and TRBJ2-5, with TRBD1 matching 8 bases. There are 15 residues in the CDR3. CDR1 and CDR2 from the germline V gene are SGHTA and FQGNSA. With V trimmed by 4 bases and J by 3 bases, 7 bases remained unmatched. The CDR3 DNA sequence: TGTGCCAGCAGCTCCGGCGGACAGGGTAAAGAGACCCAGTACTTC. Residues: CASSSGGQGKETQYF. The full variable domain, its missing parts supplied by reference TRBV7-2 and TRBJ2-5, is GAGVSQSPSNKVTEKGKDVELRCDPISGHTALYWYRQSLGQGLEFLIYFQGNSAPDKSGLPSDRFSAERTGGSVSTLTIQRTQQEDSAVYLCASSSGGQGKETQYFGPGTRLLVL.

The chain links TRBV6-5 to TRBJ2-7; the D gene could be TRBD1 or TRBD2 (5 bases each). Trimming stripped 5 bases from V and 1 base from J, with 12 bases between. Germline-derived CDR1 and CDR2 are MNHEY and SVGAGI. CDR3 length equals 14 residues. The CDR3 sequence: CASSTTGRSYEQYF. The CDR3 DNA reads as TGTGCCAGCAGTACCACGGGACGGTCCTACGAGCAGTACTTC.

V is TRBV18 and J is TRBJ2-3; no definite D call. Germline CDR1 and CDR2: KGHSH and LQKENI. V was trimmed by 3 bases and J by 10 bases, leaving 8 bases between them. The CDR3 runs 11 residues. The CDR3 protein is CASSPEIAQYF. In DNA form, the CDR3 reads TGTGCCAGCTCACCGGAAATCGCGCAGTATTTT.